This record looks at one T cell receptor beta chain sequence and its context. Its recognized antigen is unknown. It has no much larger one-base neighbor in the sample; base qualities were not kept. Taken from the germline V gene, the CDR1 and CDR2 loops are MNHEY and SVGAGI. The CDR3, from cysteine to phenylalanine, totals 14 residues. Just the 42-base CDR3 DNA is kept, in frame starting at base 1. V lost 7 bases and J lost 3 bases, and the count of bases not matched to a germline gene is 8. The sample comes from a study of blood T cell repertoires in COVID-19 (dated by TCRdb to 2018 to 2020). About the study as a whole: Samples from collaborators originated in the United States, Italy and Spain and spanned both the acute and convalescent phases of COVID-19. The sample metadata nearly always contained a de-identified subject ID, COVID-19 status, age in years and sex. The material from the prospective study consisted of cDNA or gDNA derived from T cells, B-cell-depleted T cells, or PBMCs. Where available, HLA class I and class II types were taken from metadata supplied by the sample provider and were not determined by assay-based typing. Subjects who had been exposed to COVID-19, were actively infected with it, or had recovered from it provided the deeply sampled blood TCRbeta repertoires that made up the dataset. The samples were drawn from two sources: the first 160 participants of the ongoing ImmuneRACE study, and fewer than 1,500 subjects contributed by 6 global collaborators. A freely available public database, intended as a resource for researchers studying the immune response to SARS-CoV-2, is where the repertoires were released. Overall study results and their limits: How much clinical and demographic metadata was included differed by source and by participant, and the metadata was provided uncurated.

Each collaborating institution followed its own protocols to collect whole blood in K2EDTA tubes. Collaborator samples were shipped for TCRbeta analysis as frozen whole blood, isolated PBMCs, or DNA extracted from either sample type. The immunoSEQ Assay, a bias-controlled multiplex PCR, was used to amplify TCRbeta CDR3 regions from genomic DNA. The authors processed their data as follows. Nucleated cell counts per sample were estimated from amplification of reference gene primers within the assay. To quantify the absolute abundance of each unique TCRbeta CDR3 rearrangement, sequence reads were collapsed and filtered. For each sample, productive Simpson clonality was calculated by taking the square root of Simpson's diversity index across productive rearrangements. TCRdb holds this immuneACCESS table with in-frame rearrangements only. Some clones are missing; in checked studies, unresolved V genes explain under half, and the rest has no known cause. V, J and clone size reflect that table, while D and trimming were determined from the DNA. This sample has about 110,000 clones in its table, and roughly four fifths of those were observed once. The top ten constitute 11% to 15% of the sample.

This TCR derives from a woman between 55 and 75 years old with acute or convalescent COVID-19. The sample consisted of peripheral blood. This chain is built from TRBV6-5 and TRBJ1-1; 7 bases in the middle match TRBD1. The nucleotide sequence reads as follows: TGTGCCAGCACCAAGACAGGGTTGCACACTGAAGCTTTCTTT. Translation gives CASTKTGLHTEAFF.